Each of the 27 T cell receptor beta chains below was sequenced from the same sample in a study of T cell clonotyping in hematopoietic cell transplantation. Assay: immunoSEQ multiplex PCR; the TCRdb copy retains only in-frame clones and omits some. This sample has about 76,000 clones, with almost 97% found just once. Time point noted: recipient sample about 28 days before transplant, after cytoreduction. The sample was peripheral blood mononuclear cells, taken before stem cell transplant. Source of these receptors: a woman aged 45-59 years with acute myeloid leukemia. Some clones in this sample may be carry-over from other donors' samples.

This clone was seen only once. The chain carries TRBV4-2 and TRBJ1-3, with 8 positions matching TRBD1. The length of the CDR3 is 16 residues. Trimming removed 0 bases from V and 6 bases from J; junction bases left unmatched: 7. Per the germline V gene, CDR1 is LGHNA and CDR2 is YNFKEQ. CDR3 sequence: CASSQEMTGVQNTIYF. The CDR3 DNA is TGTGCCAGCAGCCAAGAGATGACAGGGGTTCAAAACACCATATATTTT.

The gene calls are TRBV6-5 and TRBJ1-5; 7 bases match TRBD1. The trim removed 6 bases at V and 11 bases at J, leaving 7 bases unmatched. The CDR3 has 12 residues. Germline V gene sequence: CDR1 MNHEY, CDR2 SVGAGI. The CDR3, as DNA: TGTGCCAGCAGGGGGACAGCAGAGACCCAGCATTTT. Encoded protein: CASRGTAETQHF.

This chain connects TRBV11-3 to TRBJ2-1, with 7 bases matching TRBD2. The V gene end was trimmed by 5 bases and the J gene end by 1 base; junction bases not matched to a gene: 5. The germline V gene encodes CDR1 SGHNT and CDR2 YENEEA. The CDR3 has 15 amino acids. The CDR3 sequence is CASSRGTTSYNEQFF. Here the CDR3 DNA reads TGTGCCAGCAGCCGTGGGACTACATCCTACAATGAGCAGTTCTTC.

The chain is built from TRBV5-1 and TRBJ1-1; 7 nucleotides agree with TRBD1. The CDR3 covers 14 residues. Unmatched junction bases numbered 6, after V lost 0 bases and J lost 7 bases. Germline values: CDR1 SGHRS, CDR2 YFSETQ. The CDR3 loop reads CASSLAGTAVEAFF. The CDR3 DNA follows: TGCGCCAGCAGCTTGGCGGGGACAGCGGTTGAAGCTTTCTTT.

This rearrangement joins TRBV27 to TRBJ2-3; TRBD2 aligns across 9 bases. This CDR3 is 16 amino acids long. Per the germline V gene, CDR1 is MNHEY and CDR2 is SMNVEV (reference sequence). V shed 5 bases and J 2 bases; nucleotides not matched to a gene: 8. CDR3 region: CASSPGLALSTDTQYF. CDR3 bases: TGTGCCAGCAGTCCGGGACTAGCCCTATCCACAGATACGCAGTATTTT.

About this clone: Germline and junction disagree at one end, which may indicate a read error. CDR3 in amino acids: CASSTHPGSSEQYF. In DNA, the CDR3 is TGTGCCAGCAGCACACACCCCGGGTCCTCCGAGCAGTACTTC. The chain combines TRBV11-3 with TRBJ2-7; D uncertain. This CDR3 spans 14 amino acids. Germline V gene data show CDR1 as SGHNT and CDR2 as YENEEA.

The V gene is TRBV4-1, the J gene TRBJ2-7; D gene ambiguous. The CDR3 contains 13 residues. From germline, CDR1 is MGHRA and CDR2 YSYEKL. Trimming pared 1 base from V and 2 bases from J, leaving 6 bases between. The CDR3 DNA is TGCGCCAGCAGCCAAGCCAAGACCTACGAGCAGTACTTC. Protein: CASSQAKTYEQYF.

The V call is TRBV5-1, the J call TRBJ2-5; 9 nucleotides match TRBD2. Germline CDR1 is SGHRS and CDR2 is YFSETQ. CDR3 length: 14 amino acids. With V trimmed by 5 bases and J by 2 bases, 4 bases remained unmatched. The CDR3 here is CASSSTSGQETQYF. CDR3 coding DNA: TGCGCCAGCAGTTCCACTAGCGGGCAAGAGACCCAGTACTTC. The variable domain in full, with the rest retrieved from reference TRBV5-1 and TRBJ2-5, is KAGVTQTPRYLIKTRGQQVTLSCSPISGHRSVSWYQQTPGQGLQFLFEYFSETQRNKGNFPGRFSGRQFSNSRSEMNVSTLELGDSALYLCASSSTSGQETQYFGPGTRLLVL.

The chain is built from TRBV30 and TRBJ1-2, with D tentatively TRBD1 (6 bases). Between the trimmed V and J ends, which lost 2 bases and 7 bases, there was a span of 20 bases. The CDR3 runs 15 residues. From germline, CDR1 is GTSNPN and CDR2 SVGIG (reference sequence). In nucleotides, the CDR3 is TGTGCCTGGAGTTCTGGGGGCGGAAGTTTGGGTGGCTACACCTTC. It encodes CAWSSGGGSLGGYTF. Variable domain in full (rest from reference TRBV30 and TRBJ1-2): SQTIHQWPATLVQPVGSPLSLECTVEGTSNPNLYWYRQAAGRGLQLLFYSVGIGQISSEVPQNLSASRPQDRQFILSSKKLLLSDSGFYLCAWSSGGGSLGGYTFGSGTRLTVV.

This chain links TRBV7-9 with TRBJ2-3; weak D call: TRBD2 (5 bases). The CDR3 runs to 14 residues. Germline CDR1 reads SEHNR; CDR2 reads FQNEAQ (reference sequence). Trimming removed 1 base from V and 2 bases from J, with 7 bases in between. CDR3 in DNA: TGTGCCAGCAGCTTAGGGAGGTCCACAGATACGCAGTATTTT. Translation: CASSLGRSTDTQYF. The full variable domain, with the rest looked up from reference TRBV7-9 and TRBJ2-3, is DTGVSQNPRHKITKRGQNVTFRCDPISEHNRLYWYRQTLGQGPEFLTYFQNEAQLEKSRLLSDRFSAERPKGSFSTLEIQRTEQGDSAMYLCASSLGRSTDTQYFGPGTRLTVL.

The CDR3 DNA reads TGTGCCAGCAGTGATCTTGGGACGGCTAATGAAAAACTGTTTTTT. Encoded protein: CASSDLGTANEKLFF. The chain recombines TRBV2 with TRBJ1-4, with TRBD1 as a possible D gene (5 bases). Germline V gene data show CDR1 as SNHLY and CDR2 as FYNNEI. CDR3 length: 15 amino acids. Trimming left V 3 bases short and J 3 bases short, with 11 bases between. The entire variable domain, with the rest obtained from reference TRBV2 and TRBJ1-4, is as follows: EPEVTQTPSHQVTQMGQEVILRCVPISNHLYFYWYRQILGQKVEFLVSFYNNEISEKSEIFDDQFSVERPDGSNFTLKIRSTKLEDSAMYFCASSDLGTANEKLFFGSGTQLSVL.

The gene calls are TRBV29-1 and TRBJ1-2, with D hard to call. Between the trimmed V and J ends, which lost 0 bases and 6 bases, there was a span of 8 bases. The germline gives CDR1 SQVTM, CDR2 ANQGSEA. The CDR3 consists of 12 residues. CDR3 sequence (DNA): TGCAGCGTTGAAGACTCGGGCGATGGCTACACCTTC. It is translated as CSVEDSGDGYTF.

V usage is TRBV5-1 and J usage is TRBJ2-5, with D maybe TRBD2 (6 bases). Per germline, CDR1 SGHRS and CDR2 YFSETQ. The CDR3 is 15 residues long. Trimming left V 0 bases short and J 5 bases short, with 14 bases between. The CDR3 DNA reads TGCGCCAGCAGCTTGGGAACGGGGGTCGGGGAGACCCAGTACTTC. Residues: CASSLGTGVGETQYF.

The gene calls are TRBV5-6 and TRBJ1-2; a weak D match, TRBD1 (5 bases). V was cut by 2 bases and J by 4 bases, with 15 bases left in between. CDR3 length: 15 residues. Germline values: CDR1 SGHDT, CDR2 YYEEEE. The CDR3 protein is CASSLYRDSLYGYTF. DNA for the CDR3: TGTGCCAGCAGCTTATATAGAGACAGCCTCTATGGCTACACCTTC.

This chain connects TRBV30 to TRBJ2-2; a possible D gene is TRBD1 (5 bases). The V and J ends lost 5 bases and 5 bases respectively, with 15 bases between them. CDR1 and CDR2 (germline): GTSNPN, SVGIG (reference sequence). This CDR3 is built from 14 residues. CDR3: CAWVRRGATGELFF. CDR3 nucleotide sequence: TGTGCCTGGGTGAGGCGTGGGGCGACCGGGGAGCTGTTTTTT.

The chain joins TRBV4-1 to TRBJ1-1; D is undetermined. Germline lookup yields CDR1 MGHRA and CDR2 YSYEKL. The germline V and J ends were trimmed by 6 bases and 1 base, with 12 bases remaining between them. The CDR3 spans 14 residues. The CDR3 is CASSRRAGNTEAFF. DNA for the CDR3: TGCGCCAGCAGTCGACGGGCTGGGAACACTGAAGCTTTCTTT.

The rearrangement links TRBV19 to TRBJ2-7, with 9 nucleotides matching TRBD2. The germline V gene encodes CDR1 LNHDA and CDR2 SQIVND (reference sequence). After removal of 8 bases from V and 3 bases from J, the junction contained 8 bases not matched to a gene. This CDR3 has 14 residues. CDR3 loop: CASSSVAGVYEQYF. The CDR3, as DNA: TGTGCCAGTTCATCGGTAGCGGGAGTCTACGAGCAGTACTTC.

This chain joins TRBV6-5 and TRBJ1-3, with 8 bases matching TRBD1. The V gene's germline CDR1 is MNHEY and CDR2 SVGAGI. This CDR3 has 16 amino acids. Unmatched junction bases numbered 7, after V lost 2 bases and J lost 4 bases. Here the CDR3 DNA reads TGTGCCAGCAGTTACACGGGACAGGCCGGCGGAAACACCATATATTTT. Translation gives CASSYTGQAGGNTIYF.

The count of this clone is one. The chain employs TRBV6-5 and TRBJ2-1; the match to TRBD1 covers 10 bases. V was clipped by 5 bases and J by 1 base; unmatched bases: 2. There are 15 residues in the CDR3. Germline-derived CDR1 and CDR2 are MNHEY and SVGAGI. The CDR3 nucleotides read TGTGCCAGCAGTGGGGACAGGGGTTCCTACAATGAGCAGTTCTTC. It specifies CASSGDRGSYNEQFF.

J is TRBJ2-7 and V is TRBV5-1; TRBD1 is a possible D gene (6 bases). The CDR3 has 15 amino acids. Germline CDR1 is SGHRS and CDR2 is YFSETQ. V shed 4 bases and J shed 3 bases, with 17 bases lying between them. This CDR3 is CASSPGQLLDYEQYF. The CDR3 DNA is TGCGCCAGCAGCCCCGGACAGTTACTTGACTACGAGCAGTACTTC. Based on the CDR3 plus reference TRBV5-1 and TRBJ2-7, the full variable domain is KAGVTQTPRYLIKTRGQQVTLSCSPISGHRSVSWYQQTPGQGLQFLFEYFSETQRNKGNFPGRFSGRQFSNSRSEMNVSTLELGDSALYLCASSPGQLLDYEQYFGPGTRLTVT.

This chain links TRBV30 with TRBJ2-5; possibly TRBD2 for D (6 bases). The CDR3 totals 12 residues. Germline CDR1 is GTSNPN and CDR2 is SVGIG (reference sequence). The germline V and J ends were trimmed by 4 bases and 2 bases, with 8 bases remaining between them. The CDR3: CAWISGQETQYF. The CDR3 DNA follows: TGTGCCTGGATAAGCGGGCAAGAGACCCAGTACTTC.

This clone has just one count. This chain links TRBV19 with TRBJ2-3, with D tentatively TRBD2 (5 bases). Germline V CDR1 and CDR2: LNHDA, SQIVND (reference sequence). The CDR3 extends over 15 amino acids. The V and J ends lost 7 bases and 6 bases respectively, with 20 bases between them. The chain's CDR3 is CASIFRSDSSDTQYF. Written as DNA, the CDR3 is TGTGCCAGTATTTTCCGTAGCGACTCCTCGGATACGCAGTATTTT.

The chain links TRBV4-1 to TRBJ2-1; no firm D call. CDR1 and CDR2 from the germline V gene are MGHRA and YSYEKL. V lost 4 bases, J lost 4 bases, and 5 bases lay in between. CDR3 length: 12 residues. This chain's CDR3 is CASSRGYNEQFF. CDR3 DNA sequence: TGCGCCAGCAGCCGAGGTTACAATGAGCAGTTCTTC.

The chain uses TRBV5-1 and TRBJ2-7, with 10 bases aligning to TRBD1. V lost 0 bases, J lost 5 bases, and 5 bases stayed unmatched. This CDR3 region has 15 residues. Germline-derived CDR1 and CDR2 are SGHRS and YFSETQ. This CDR3 reads CASSLGDRGSHEQYF. CDR3 nucleotides: TGCGCCAGCAGCTTGGGGGACAGGGGTTCACACGAGCAGTACTTC. The full variable domain, completed using reference TRBV5-1 and TRBJ2-7, is KAGVTQTPRYLIKTRGQQVTLSCSPISGHRSVSWYQQTPGQGLQFLFEYFSETQRNKGNFPGRFSGRQFSNSRSEMNVSTLELGDSALYLCASSLGDRGSHEQYFGPGTRLTVT.

The chain recombines TRBV4-1 with TRBJ2-5; tentatively, D is TRBD2 (6 bases). The CDR3 extends over 15 amino acids. The germline CDR1 and CDR2 sequences are MGHRA and YSYEKL. V was cut by 3 bases and J by 2 bases, with 13 bases left in between. CDR3 in amino acids: CASSQSGLRQETQYF. CDR3 DNA: TGCGCCAGCAGCCAGAGCGGGCTAAGGCAAGAGACCCAGTACTTC.

This chain joins TRBV2 and TRBJ1-5; D uncertain. Deletions cut 8 bases from V and 0 bases from J, with 8 bases between. CDR1 is SNHLY, CDR2 FYNNEI, per germline. The CDR3 contains 13 residues. Here the CDR3 DNA reads TGTGCCAGCGGCCGATATAGCAATCAGCCCCAGCATTTT. It translates to CASGRYSNQPQHF.

This chain uses TRBV4-1 with TRBJ2-5, with D unclear. The CDR3 loop spans 14 amino acids. V lost 1 base and J lost 2, with 8 bases in between. Germline V lookup: CDR1 MGHRA, CDR2 YSYEKL. CDR3 protein: CASSQVRLQETQYF. Here the CDR3 DNA reads TGCGCCAGCAGCCAAGTAAGGCTACAAGAGACCCAGTACTTC.